This entry lists 2 T cell receptor beta chains sequenced from one sample in a study of cytomegalovirus exposure and HLA in healthy donors. Primers included in the PCR were 60 Vbeta and 13 Jbeta primers. This table comes from immunoSEQ multiplex PCR, and its TCRdb copy is limited to in-frame clones, with some not included. The ten most abundant clones cover roughly 1.7% of a sample with roughly 69,000 clones. Sequences were obtained from PBMCs. Receptors were obtained from a woman younger than 45 in good health and CMV-seronegative.

This rearrangement joins TRBV25-1 to TRBJ1-4; D possibly corresponds to TRBD1 (6 bases). The CDR3 has 16 amino acids. V lost 3 bases and J lost 8, with 19 bases in between. CDR1 and CDR2 (germline): MGHDK, SYGVNS. The CDR3: CASSDNKGGLFEKLFF. The CDR3 DNA sequence: TGTGCCAGCAGTGACAACAAAGGGGGTCTTTTCGAAAAACTGTTTTTT.

J is TRBJ1-1 and V is TRBV11-2; 9 bases align to TRBD1. Trimming at V came to 4 bases and at J to 4 bases, leaving 4 bases not matched to a gene. This CDR3 spans 14 amino acids. The V gene's germline CDR1 is SGHAT and CDR2 FQNNGV. The CDR3 protein is CASSSGQGGTEAFF. DNA for the CDR3: TGTGCCAGCAGCTCGGGACAGGGCGGCACTGAAGCTTTCTTT.